This TCR beta chain was observed in a study of graft-versus-host responses after intestinal transplantation. The overall study: Each recipient received a multivisceral, liver-intestinal, or isolated intestinal graft. After anti-thymocyte globulin induction, recipients took tacrolimus and steroids for approximately three years. Findings and caveats of the study: In recipient marrow, GvH clones were found, and some appeared first in ileum or blood. In patients with graft-donor T cell macrochimerism, allograft graft-versus-host to host-versus-graft clonal ratios were high.

Points on this clone: The target antigen is unknown.

Graft-derived tissue was subjected to processing to liberate intraepithelial and lamina propria lymphocytes. Germline V gene sequence: CDR1 SNHLY, CDR2 FYNNEI. The V segment lost 7 bases and the J segment 10 bases; nucleotides outside the gene matches: 18. The CDR3 runs 15 residues. Some clones are missing from TCRdb's copy, which holds only in-frame ones; the method was immunoSEQ multiplex PCR. The table lists 25,000 to 35,000 clones, 60% to 85% of them singletons. This rearrangement joins TRBV2 to TRBJ1-1, with 7 bases that match TRBD1. The sequence came from a human patient who received an intestinal transplant, so some T cells may come from the graft donor. This sample comprised ileum tissue, obtained 98 days after intestinal transplantation. CDR3 sequence reads: CASTLSRDSLSGAFF. In nucleotides, the CDR3 is TGTGCCAGCACACTGTCCCGGGACAGTCTTTCCGGAGCTTTCTTT.